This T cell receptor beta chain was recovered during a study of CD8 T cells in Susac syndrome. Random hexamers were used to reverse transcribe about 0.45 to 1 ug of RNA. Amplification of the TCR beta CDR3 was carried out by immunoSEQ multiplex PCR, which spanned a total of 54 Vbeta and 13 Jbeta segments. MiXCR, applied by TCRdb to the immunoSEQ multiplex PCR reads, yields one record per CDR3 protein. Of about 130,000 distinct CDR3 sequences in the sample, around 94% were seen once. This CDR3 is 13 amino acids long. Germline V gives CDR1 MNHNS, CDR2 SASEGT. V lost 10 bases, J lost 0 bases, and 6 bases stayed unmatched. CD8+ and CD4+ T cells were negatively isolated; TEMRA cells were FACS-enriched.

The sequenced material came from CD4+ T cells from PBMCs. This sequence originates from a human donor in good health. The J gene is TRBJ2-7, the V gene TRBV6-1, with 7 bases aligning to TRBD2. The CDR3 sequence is CATGTTSSYEQYF. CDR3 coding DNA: TGTGCCACCGGGACTACCAGCTCCTACGAGCAGTACTTC.